These 32 T cell receptor beta chains were all obtained from the same sample, sequenced in a study of cytomegalovirus exposure and HLA in healthy donors. 60 Vbeta and 13 Jbeta primers were used in PCR. Assay: immunoSEQ multiplex PCR; the TCRdb copy retains only in-frame clones and omits some. The sample carries about 170,000 clones, roughly 79% recorded once. Sequenced input: PBMCs. These receptors were collected from a woman under 40 in good health and CMV-seropositive.

This clone was seen more than once but under ten times. J is TRBJ2-5 and V is TRBV15, with D maybe TRBD1 (6 bases). CDR1 is LNHNV and CDR2 is YYDKDF in the germline V gene (reference sequence). The CDR3 runs to 14 residues. The V end lost 0 bases, the J end lost 2 bases, and 7 bases lay between the germline ends. The chain's CDR3 is CATSRDRGQETQYF. CDR3 in DNA: TGTGCCACCAGCAGAGACAGGGGACAAGAGACCCAGTACTTC.

This rearrangement joins TRBV7-8 to TRBJ1-2; D gene ambiguous. CDR1 and CDR2 from the germline V gene are SGHVS and FQNEAQ. V lost 1 base and J lost 4, with 16 bases in between. This CDR3 comprises 16 residues. The CDR3 protein is CASSLGIPQSGYGYTF. For the CDR3, the DNA is TGTGCCAGCAGCTTAGGTATACCCCAGTCAGGCTATGGCTACACCTTC.

The CDR3 here is CASSLRSLLAGGLMETQYF. Here the CDR3 DNA reads TGTGCCAGCAGCTTAAGGAGCCTACTGGCGGGAGGATTGATGGAGACCCAGTACTTC. The chain recombines TRBV7-2 with TRBJ2-5; 8 bases line up with TRBD2. V lost 2 bases, J lost 5 bases, and 19 bases stayed unmatched. Per germline, CDR1 SGHTA and CDR2 FQGNSA. CDR3 length equals 19 residues.

This clone was detected once. The chain combines TRBV10-2 with TRBJ1-1, with TRBD1 identical over 9 bases. This CDR3 contains 13 residues. V gave up 3 bases and J gave up 6 bases; unmatched junction bases: 2. The V gene's germline CDR1 is WSHSY and CDR2 SAAADI. Written as DNA, the CDR3 is TGCGCCAGCAGTGAACAGGGGGCATCTGAAGCTTTCTTT. Translating it yields CASSEQGASEAFF.

The chain is built from TRBV7-2 and TRBJ2-1; TRBD2 might be the D (5 bases). With 1 base removed from V and 0 bases from J, the gap between germline ends came to 10 bases. This CDR3 spans 16 amino acids. From germline, CDR1 is SGHTA and CDR2 FQGNSA. CDR3 residues: CASSLGPAVSYNEQFF. The CDR3 bases are TGTGCCAGCAGCTTAGGGCCAGCGGTCTCCTACAATGAGCAGTTCTTC.

This sequence joins TRBV5-6 and TRBJ1-1; D gene unclear. Trimming took off 4 bases at V and 1 base at J, with 8 bases between the two ends. The length of the CDR3 is 13 residues. CDR1 SGHDT and CDR2 YYEEEE come from the germline V gene. CDR3 nucleotide sequence: TGTGCCAGCAGCCGGGTCGGGAACACTGAAGCTTTCTTT. It codes for CASSRVGNTEAFF.

This clone appeared a few times. The V gene is TRBV28, the J gene TRBJ1-2, with TRBD1 identical over 11 bases. This CDR3 region has 15 residues. Per germline, CDR1 MDHEN and CDR2 SYDVKM. V lost 6 bases and J lost 8; bases outside the gene matches: 11. CDR3 in DNA: TGTGCCAGCAGGGAAGGTGGACAGGGGGCTGAGGGCTACACCTTC. This gives the protein CASREGGQGAEGYTF.

The rearrangement joins TRBV2 to TRBJ2-7; D ambiguous. The germline V gene has CDR1 SNHLY and CDR2 FYNNEI. V dropped 0 bases and J dropped 2 bases, with 11 bases sitting between them. CDR3 length: 15 amino acids. CDR3 sequence reads: CASSEAEPYPYEQYF. CDR3 nucleotide sequence: TGTGCCAGCAGTGAAGCTGAACCCTACCCCTACGAGCAGTACTTC.

This chain uses TRBV9 with TRBJ1-2; TRBD1 is a possible D gene (5 bases). V was trimmed by 0 bases and J by 6 bases, leaving 15 bases between them. Germline-derived CDR1 and CDR2 are SGDLS and YYNGEE. The CDR3 is made up of 15 amino acids. CDR3 loop: CASSVDGRVYDGYTF. Here the CDR3 DNA reads TGTGCCAGCAGCGTAGATGGCAGGGTGTACGATGGCTACACCTTC. Variable domain in full (rest from reference TRBV9 and TRBJ1-2): DSGVTQTPKHLITATGQRVTLRCSPRSGDLSVYWYQQSLDQGLQFLIQYYNGEERAKGNILERFSAQQFPDLHSELNLSSLELGDSALYFCASSVDGRVYDGYTFGSGTRLTVV.

This sequence joins TRBV4-1 and TRBJ1-2; perhaps TRBD1 as D (6 bases). V was trimmed by 8 bases and J by 5 bases, leaving 21 bases between them. The CDR3 covers 15 residues. Per the germline V gene, CDR1 is MGHRA and CDR2 is YSYEKL. CDR3 sequence reads: CASRNHVRGGYGYTF. The CDR3 nucleotides read TGCGCCAGCCGAAACCATGTGAGGGGGGGTTATGGCTACACCTTC.

V gene TRBV5-1 combines with J gene TRBJ2-5; tentatively, D is TRBD2 (5 bases). CDR3 size: 16 residues. CDR1 and CDR2 (germline): SGHRS, YFSETQ. The V end lost 0 bases, the J end lost 5 bases, and 17 bases lay between the germline ends. CDR3 nucleotide sequence: TGCGCCAGCAGCTTGGCAAGGTCCCCGACGGGGGAGACCCAGTACTTC. Translation gives CASSLARSPTGETQYF.

The V gene is TRBV7-2, the J gene TRBJ2-1; possibly TRBD2 for D (6 bases). Germline-derived CDR1 and CDR2 are SGHTA and FQGNSA. The CDR3 runs 19 residues. Trimming removed 5 bases at V and 0 bases at J, with 23 bases between. The CDR3 DNA is TGTGCCAGCAGCCAAGCGCCGACTCTAGGAGGGTTCTCCTACAATGAGCAGTTCTTC. It is translated as CASSQAPTLGGFSYNEQFF.

The genes are TRBV11-2 and TRBJ2-1; 8 nucleotides agree with TRBD1. The CDR3 covers 15 residues. The V and J ends lost 5 bases and 7 bases, in that order; junction bases with no gene match: 10. Germline V gene data show CDR1 as SGHAT and CDR2 as FQNNGV. The CDR3 spells CASSRGGQVRNEQFF. Here the CDR3 DNA reads TGTGCCAGCAGCAGAGGGGGACAGGTGAGGAATGAGCAGTTCTTC.

This chain joins TRBV27 and TRBJ2-1, with 11 bases that match TRBD1. The V gene end was trimmed by 5 bases and the J gene end by 6 bases; junction bases not matched to a gene: 9. The CDR3 is made up of 16 amino acids. Germline CDR1 is MNHEY and CDR2 is SMNVEV (reference sequence). CDR3 sequence reads: CASSPLRDRGSNEQFF. The CDR3 DNA reads TGTGCCAGCAGTCCACTCCGGGACAGGGGGAGCAATGAGCAGTTCTTC.

The chain links TRBV7-2 to TRBJ2-5; TRBD2 might be the D (5 bases). Germline lookup yields CDR1 SGHTA and CDR2 FQGNSA. The CDR3 covers 14 residues. Trimming cost V 0 bases and J 4 bases, with 9 bases left between them. CDR3 bases: TGTGCCAGCAGCTTAGCCCTCCGGGGAGAGACCCAGTACTTC. Translated: CASSLALRGETQYF. The full variable domain, completed using reference TRBV7-2 and TRBJ2-5, is GAGVSQSPSNKVTEKGKDVELRCDPISGHTALYWYRQSLGQGLEFLIYFQGNSAPDKSGLPSDRFSAERTGGSVSTLTIQRTQQEDSAVYLCASSLALRGETQYFGPGTRLLVL.

The chain combines TRBV6-1 with TRBJ2-3, with 8 bases identical to TRBD1. The CDR3 is 15 amino acids. Germline V gene data show CDR1 as MNHNS and CDR2 as SASEGT. The V segment lost 6 bases and the J segment 4 bases; nucleotides outside the gene matches: 9. CDR3 bases: TGTGCCAGCAGCTCCTGGACAGGGCCCGCAGATACGCAGTATTTT. Protein: CASSSWTGPADTQYF.

The rearrangement links TRBV7-9 to TRBJ1-1; no firm D call. This CDR3 region has 15 residues. V was cut by 5 bases and J by 4 bases, with 17 bases left in between. Germline V gene data show CDR1 as SEHNR and CDR2 as FQNEAQ (reference sequence). CDR3 sequence (DNA): TGTGCCAGCAGCCTAGGAAGTGGTTCAGGCACTGAAGCTTTCTTT. Translated: CASSLGSGSGTEAFF.

The chain combines TRBV9 with TRBJ2-7, with 9 positions matching TRBD1. Per germline, CDR1 SGDLS and CDR2 YYNGEE. The CDR3 loop spans 14 amino acids. The V gene end was trimmed by 4 bases and the J gene end by 5 bases; junction bases not matched to a gene: 7. The CDR3, as DNA: TGTGCCAGCAGCCCTGGGGACAGGGAGCACGAGCAGTACTTC. This sequence encodes CASSPGDREHEQYF.

DNA of the CDR3: TGTGCCAGTAGTTTGGGTGGAGGGCAAGAGACCCAGTACTTC. Its protein is CASSLGGGQETQYF. J is TRBJ2-5 and V is TRBV19; D possibly corresponds to TRBD2 (6 bases). The germline V gene has CDR1 LNHDA and CDR2 SQIVND (reference sequence). The V and J ends lost 5 bases and 2 bases respectively, with 12 bases between them. The CDR3 sequence is 14 residues long.

The chain couples TRBV13 to TRBJ2-7; 11 nucleotides align to TRBD1. The V gene's germline CDR1 is PRHDT and CDR2 FYEKMQ (reference sequence). The CDR3 length is 15 residues. Losses at the gene ends were 8 bases for V and 0 bases for J; bases not matched to a gene: 6. The CDR3 here is CASGDRGTSSYEQYF. CDR3 DNA sequence: TGTGCCAGCGGGGACAGGGGGACCAGCTCCTACGAGCAGTACTTC.

This sequence joins TRBV6-6 and TRBJ1-2; 8 bases are shared with TRBD1. Unmatched junction bases numbered 7, after V lost 3 bases and J lost 4 bases. In germline, CDR1 is MNHNY, CDR2 SVGAGI (reference sequence). This CDR3 contains 15 residues. The CDR3 here is CASSYGAGGIYGYTF. The CDR3 coding sequence is TGTGCCAGCAGTTATGGGGCAGGGGGCATCTATGGCTACACCTTC.

The chain employs TRBV5-5 and TRBJ1-2; TRBD1 aligns across 10 bases. J was trimmed by 3 bases and V by 4 bases; bases with no gene match: 9. Germline V gene lookup returns CDR1 SGHKS and CDR2 YYEKEE (reference sequence). The length of the CDR3 is 16 residues. CDR3 region: CASSIGRTGGDYGYTF. The DNA for the CDR3 is TGTGCCAGCAGCATTGGACGGACAGGGGGGGACTATGGCTACACCTTC. Full variable domain (rest looked up from reference TRBV5-5 and TRBJ1-2): DAGVTQSPTHLIKTRGQQVTLRCSPISGHKSVSWYQQVLGQGPQFIFQYYEKEERGRGNFPDRFSARQFPNYSSELNVNALLLGDSALYLCASSIGRTGGDYGYTFGSGTRLTVV.

This chain connects TRBV4-3 to TRBJ2-1; 9 bases align to TRBD1. Germline V gene lookup returns CDR1 LGHNA and CDR2 YSLEER. This CDR3 region has 21 residues. J gave up 1 base and V 0 bases, and 16 bases lay outside the gene matches. CDR3 in amino acids: CASSQDLPGTGHSYSYNEQFF. CDR3 nucleotides: TGCGCCAGCAGCCAAGATCTCCCTGGGACAGGGCACTCCTATTCCTACAATGAGCAGTTCTTC.

V and J are TRBV7-9 and TRBJ2-3; tentatively, D is TRBD2 (6 bases). CDR1 and CDR2 from the germline V gene are SEHNR and FQNEAQ (reference sequence). V dropped 6 bases and J dropped 2 bases, with 15 bases sitting between them. The CDR3 totals 15 residues. CDR3 amino acids: CASSAWGESTDTQYF. As DNA, the CDR3 is TGTGCCAGCAGTGCTTGGGGGGAATCCACAGATACGCAGTATTTT. The whole variable domain, remainder taken from reference TRBV7-9 and TRBJ2-3, is DTGVSQNPRHKITKRGQNVTFRCDPISEHNRLYWYRQTLGQGPEFLTYFQNEAQLEKSRLLSDRFSAERPKGSFSTLEIQRTEQGDSAMYLCASSAWGESTDTQYFGPGTRLTVL.

Only a few counts were recorded for this clone. The chain joins TRBV6-6 to TRBJ1-2, with D unresolved. The V gene lost 0 bases and the J gene lost 4 bases, with 9 bases spanning the gap. This CDR3 contains 14 residues. Germline CDR1 is MNHNY and CDR2 is SVGAGI (reference sequence). Here the CDR3 DNA reads TGTGCCAGCAGTTACTCGAATCCACTCTATGGCTACACCTTC. Translated, it gives CASSYSNPLYGYTF.

The chain uses TRBV19 and TRBJ1-1, with a weak D call TRBD1 (5 bases). Germline-derived CDR1 and CDR2 are LNHDA and SQIVND (reference sequence). The CDR3 runs to 14 residues. Trimming stripped 11 bases from V and 3 bases from J, with 19 bases between. CDR3 amino acids: CAANTWGVDTEAFF. CDR3 DNA sequence: TGTGCCGCGAATACGTGGGGGGTTGACACTGAAGCTTTCTTT. Full variable domain (missing parts from reference TRBV19 and TRBJ1-1): DGGITQSPKYLFRKEGQNVTLSCEQNLNHDAMYWYRQDPGQGLRLIYYSQIVNDFQKGDIAEGYSVSREKKESFPLTVTSAQKNPTAFYLCAANTWGVDTEAFFGQGTRLTVV.

This chain links TRBV7-2 with TRBJ2-3; no reliable D call. The CDR3 totals 14 residues. V dropped 5 bases and J dropped 2 bases, with 11 bases sitting between them. Germline lookup yields CDR1 SGHTA and CDR2 FQGNSA. The CDR3 DNA is TGTGCCAGCAGCCCTACCTATAACACAGATACGCAGTATTTT. Translation gives CASSPTYNTDTQYF.

V and J are TRBV6-1 and TRBJ2-1, with 10 bases fitting TRBD2. Germline V lookup: CDR1 MNHNS, CDR2 SASEGT. The CDR3 runs to 16 residues. The V gene end was trimmed by 3 bases and the J gene end by 6 bases; junction bases not matched to a gene: 8. CDR3 sequence: CASSDTAGGPRNEQFF. The DNA for the CDR3 is TGTGCCAGCAGTGATACAGCGGGAGGGCCCCGCAATGAGCAGTTCTTC.

The chain has TRBV11-2 and TRBJ2-1; a possible D gene is TRBD2 (6 bases). The CDR3 length is 16 residues. Germline CDR1 SGHAT, CDR2 FQNNGV. The V end was cut by 4 bases, the J end by 1 base, with 14 bases between. The CDR3 protein is CASSSRQLASYNEQFF. Written as DNA, the CDR3 is TGTGCCAGCAGCTCAAGGCAGCTAGCGTCCTACAATGAGCAGTTCTTC.

The rearrangement links TRBV19 to TRBJ1-6; D gene ambiguous. Looked up from germline, CDR1 is LNHDA and CDR2 is SQIVND (reference sequence). V dropped 3 bases and J dropped 5 bases, with 11 bases sitting between them. CDR3 size: 15 residues. The CDR3 loop reads CASSIGRMDNSPLHF. In DNA form, the CDR3 reads TGTGCCAGTAGTATTGGGAGGATGGATAATTCACCCCTCCACTTT.

The chain employs TRBV28 and TRBJ1-1; D unclear. Trimming took off 10 bases at V and 4 bases at J, with 10 bases between the two ends. This CDR3 is 11 amino acids long. The germline V gene encodes CDR1 MDHEN and CDR2 SYDVKM. The CDR3 here is CATFRSTEAFF. For the CDR3, the DNA is TGTGCCACCTTTAGGAGCACTGAAGCTTTCTTT.

V and J are TRBV25-1 and TRBJ2-7, with D possibly matching TRBD2 (6 bases). CDR1 is MGHDK and CDR2 is SYGVNS in the germline V gene. The CDR3 extends over 14 amino acids. The V end was cut by 7 bases, the J end by 3 bases, with 16 bases between. CDR3 coding DNA: TGTGCCAGCACCTCGGGAGCACCCCTCTACGAGCAGTACTTC. This encodes CASTSGAPLYEQYF.